Listed here are 27 T cell receptor beta chains from one sample, sequenced in a study of blood T cell repertoires in COVID-19 (dated by TCRdb to the early 2020s). Libraries were prepared through the immunoSEQ multiplex PCR assay. Here the immuneACCESS table is served through TCRdb, limited to in-frame sequences with V and J called. Missing clones are a known gap in these copies; in checked studies unresolved V genes cover under half, and the rest lacks a known reason. The sample records over 250,000 clones, roughly 90% of which are singletons. The ten largest make up roughly 1.1% of the sample. Material for sequencing was PBMCs or T cells enriched from blood (not recorded which). These receptors originate from a woman in her 30s who had recovered from COVID-19.

In its sample, this clone was seen a few times. The chain carries TRBV5-4 and TRBJ2-7; D might be TRBD2 (5 bases). Between the trimmed V and J ends, which lost 0 bases and 4 bases, there was a span of 11 bases. The germline CDR1 and CDR2 sequences are SGHNT and YYREEE (reference sequence). The CDR3 length is 14 residues. The CDR3 nucleotides are TGTGCCAGCAGCTTGGGACTACCACAATACGAGCAGTACTTC. It yields the protein CASSLGLPQYEQYF.

The chain combines TRBV19 with TRBJ1-2; D gene ambiguous. In germline, CDR1 is LNHDA, CDR2 SQIVND (reference sequence). This CDR3 comprises 12 residues. Trimming pared 4 bases from V and 9 bases from J, leaving 12 bases between. CDR3 DNA: TGTGCCAGTAGTACCCAACAGCTCCGCTACACCTTC. This codes for CASSTQQLRYTF.

This chain connects TRBV4-3 to TRBJ1-1, with D tentatively TRBD1 (5 bases). Trimming pared 0 bases from V and 4 bases from J, leaving 9 bases between. Germline lookup yields CDR1 LGHNA and CDR2 YSLEER. The CDR3 totals 14 residues. DNA for the CDR3: TGCGCCAGCAGCCAAGATAGCGGGGGCACTGAAGCTTTCTTT. Translation: CASSQDSGGTEAFF.

The chain joins TRBV28 to TRBJ1-2, with 8 bases fitting TRBD1. The germline V gene has CDR1 MDHEN and CDR2 SYDVKM. The CDR3 is made up of 16 amino acids. The J segment lost 2 bases and the V segment lost 4 bases, leaving 9 bases of the junction unmatched. The CDR3 coding sequence is TGTGCCAGCAGTTACTCTGGGGACAGGTCCAACTATGGCTACACCTTC. Translating gives CASSYSGDRSNYGYTF.

The chain uses TRBV30 and TRBJ2-7; 9 nucleotides match TRBD1. The V and J ends lost 2 bases and 4 bases, in that order; junction bases with no gene match: 6. From germline, CDR1 is GTSNPN and CDR2 SVGIG (reference sequence). This CDR3 is 14 amino acids long. CDR3 sequence reads: CAWSTGTGSYEQYF. In nucleotides, the CDR3 is TGTGCCTGGAGTACCGGGACAGGGTCTTACGAGCAGTACTTC.

The V call is TRBV2, the J call TRBJ1-6, with 7 bases aligning to TRBD1. V dropped 6 bases and J dropped 1; count of bases not matched to a gene: 3. Germline V gives CDR1 SNHLY, CDR2 FYNNEI. This CDR3 spans 15 amino acids. The CDR3 is CASRLGQSYNSPLHF. In DNA, the CDR3 is TGTGCCAGCAGGCTGGGACAGTCCTATAATTCACCCCTCCACTTT.

This chain uses TRBV19 with TRBJ2-5, with TRBD2 as a possible D gene (6 bases). The CDR3 totals 14 residues. Trimming took 4 bases from V and 3 from J, leaving 12 bases between them. CDR1 and CDR2 from the germline V gene are LNHDA and SQIVND (reference sequence). The CDR3: CASSSEDYKETQYF. CDR3 in DNA: TGTGCCAGTAGTAGCGAGGACTACAAAGAGACCCAGTACTTC.

The CDR3, as DNA: TGTGCCAGCAGCTTGGTAGGGGGCGAGGAAGATACGCAGTATTTT. This sequence encodes CASSLVGGEEDTQYF. This chain joins TRBV5-6 and TRBJ2-3; TRBD1 matches 7 bases. CDR3 length: 15 residues. The V gene's germline CDR1 is SGHDT and CDR2 YYEEEE. Trimming took 0 bases from V and 5 from J; bases not matched to a gene: 6.

This chain joins TRBV29-1 and TRBJ1-1, with D possibly TRBD1 on 5 matching bases. V lost 3 bases to trimming and J lost 4 bases, with 12 bases between them. The CDR3 extends over 13 amino acids. Germline V gene lookup returns CDR1 SQVTM and CDR2 ANQGSEA. In nucleotides, the CDR3 is TGCAGCGTTGATGTGCAGGGAAGCACTGAAGCTTTCTTT. Encoded protein: CSVDVQGSTEAFF. The variable domain in full, completed from reference TRBV29-1 and TRBJ1-1, reads SAVISQKPSRDICQRGTSLTIQCQVDSQVTMMFWYRQQPGQSLTLIATANQGSEATYESGFVIDKFPISRPNLTFSTLTVSNMSPEDSSIYLCSVDVQGSTEAFFGQGTRLTVV.

The genes are TRBV7-9 and TRBJ2-1; 11 bases align to TRBD1. The ends lost 4 bases at V and 6 bases at J; junction bases unmatched: 5. The CDR3 has 15 residues. In germline, CDR1 is SEHNR, CDR2 FQNEAQ (reference sequence). CDR3 DNA: TGTGCCAGCAGCTACCGGGACAGGGGGTCCAATGAGCAGTTCTTC. Translated, it gives CASSYRDRGSNEQFF.

V and J are TRBV30 and TRBJ2-1; 8 positions agree with TRBD2. Germline CDR1 GTSNPN, CDR2 SVGIG (reference sequence). This CDR3 comprises 14 residues. V lost 5 bases and J lost 4; bases outside the gene matches: 7. The CDR3 loop is CAWDPGLGYNEQFF. The CDR3, as DNA: TGTGCCTGGGATCCGGGACTAGGGTACAATGAGCAGTTCTTC. Full variable domain (remainder filled in from reference TRBV30 and TRBJ2-1): SQTIHQWPATLVQPVGSPLSLECTVEGTSNPNLYWYRQAAGRGLQLLFYSVGIGQISSEVPQNLSASRPQDRQFILSSKKLLLSDSGFYLCAWDPGLGYNEQFFGPGTRLTVL.

J is TRBJ1-2 and V is TRBV18; D is ambiguous. Trimming took off 3 bases at V and 0 bases at J, with 11 bases between the two ends. The CDR3 is made up of 15 amino acids. Looked up from germline, CDR1 is KGHSH and CDR2 is LQKENI. Written as DNA, the CDR3 is TGTGCCAGCTCACCTGCCGGGGTAACTAACTATGGCTACACCTTC. Translating gives CASSPAGVTNYGYTF.

The CDR3 region is CASSTTGMRETQYF. Here the CDR3 DNA reads TGTGCCAGTAGTACGACAGGGATGCGGGAGACCCAGTACTTC. V is TRBV19 and J is TRBJ2-5, with 7 bases that match TRBD1. Looked up from germline, CDR1 is LNHDA and CDR2 is SQIVND (reference sequence). V lost 4 bases to trimming and J lost 5 bases; unmatched junction nucleotides: 7. The CDR3 consists of 14 residues.

The gene calls are TRBV13 and TRBJ1-2; possibly TRBD1 for D (6 bases). Trimming pared 0 bases from V and 7 bases from J, leaving 21 bases between. Germline CDR1 and CDR2: PRHDT and FYEKMQ (reference sequence). This CDR3 has 17 residues. CDR3 amino acids: CASSLGLGGHFSGGYTF. Here the CDR3 DNA reads TGTGCCAGCAGCTTAGGGTTAGGGGGACATTTCTCGGGTGGCTACACCTTC.

This chain links TRBV15 with TRBJ1-1, with D possibly TRBD1 on 5 matching bases. Germline values: CDR1 LNHNV, CDR2 YYDKDF (reference sequence). The CDR3 loop spans 13 amino acids. Trimming cost V 7 bases and J 5 bases, with 14 bases left between them. CDR3 amino acids: CATTGIGGTEAFF. Here the CDR3 DNA reads TGTGCCACCACAGGGATTGGAGGGACTGAAGCTTTCTTT.

The gene calls are TRBV19 and TRBJ1-1; 8 bases match TRBD1. Trimming at V came to 3 bases and at J to 10 bases, leaving 10 bases not matched to a gene. CDR1 is LNHDA and CDR2 is SQIVND in the germline V gene (reference sequence). The CDR3 sequence is 14 residues long. The CDR3 nucleotides read TGTGCCAGTAGTATGGGGTCGACAGGGGCACTAGCTTTCTTT. Protein: CASSMGSTGALAFF.

The chain has TRBV6-6 and TRBJ2-2; TRBD2 matches 9 bases. This CDR3 region has 15 residues. The V gene end was trimmed by 6 bases and the J gene end by 0 bases; junction bases not matched to a gene: 2. Germline values: CDR1 MNHNY, CDR2 SVGAGI (reference sequence). This CDR3 is CASSRTSANTGELFF. The CDR3 bases are TGTGCCAGCAGCAGGACTAGCGCGAACACCGGGGAGCTGTTTTTT.

The DNA of the CDR3 is TGTGCCAGCAGCTTGGAGAGGGCATTAAGCACAGATACGCAGTATTTT. As protein: CASSLERALSTDTQYF. The rearrangement uses TRBV5-4 and TRBJ2-3; weak D call: TRBD2 (5 bases). The germline V and J ends were trimmed by 0 bases and 0 bases, with 11 bases remaining between them. This CDR3 region has 16 residues. Germline V gene data show CDR1 as SGHNT and CDR2 as YYREEE (reference sequence). Full variable domain (outside the CDR3, taken from reference TRBV5-4 and TRBJ2-3): ETGVTQSPTHLIKTRGQQVTLRCSSQSGHNTVSWYQQALGQGPQFIFQYYREEENGRGNFPPRFSGLQFPNYSSELNVNALELDDSALYLCASSLERALSTDTQYFGPGTRLTVL.

The gene calls are TRBV5-1 and TRBJ2-7; no clear D. Trimming took off 3 bases at V and 8 bases at J, with 21 bases between the two ends. The CDR3 runs 15 residues. In germline, CDR1 is SGHRS, CDR2 YFSETQ. The CDR3 here is CASSSLGPTYEQQYF. The DNA for the CDR3 is TGCGCCAGCAGCTCCCTTGGGCCCACCTACGAGCAGCAGTACTTC.

The rearrangement links TRBV7-8 to TRBJ2-7, with 8 bases that match TRBD2. CDR1 SGHVS and CDR2 FQNEAQ come from the germline V gene. The J segment lost 0 bases and the V segment lost 8 bases, leaving 3 bases of the junction unmatched. The CDR3 totals 13 residues. CDR3 coding DNA: TGTGCCAGCGTAGCGGGACTCTCCTACGAGCAGTACTTC. Amino acid sequence: CASVAGLSYEQYF.

This rearrangement joins TRBV28 to TRBJ2-7; tentatively, D is TRBD1 (6 bases). V lost 5 bases and J 3 bases, leaving 14 bases between the germline ends. Germline lookup yields CDR1 MDHEN and CDR2 SYDVKM. CDR3 size: 14 residues. CDR3 region: CASSGGVGYYEQYF. CDR3 coding DNA: TGTGCCAGCAGTGGGGGCGTTGGATACTACGAGCAGTACTTC.

The gene calls are TRBV5-4 and TRBJ1-2, with 7 bases lining up with TRBD1. The germline gives CDR1 SGHNT, CDR2 YYREEE (reference sequence). CDR3 length equals 14 residues. J gave up 5 bases and V 5 bases, and 9 bases lay outside the gene matches. As DNA, the CDR3 is TGTGCCAGCAGTCTGACCGGGACAGCTTATGGCTACACCTTC. It is translated as CASSLTGTAYGYTF. Variable domain in full (rest from reference TRBV5-4 and TRBJ1-2): ETGVTQSPTHLIKTRGQQVTLRCSSQSGHNTVSWYQQALGQGPQFIFQYYREEENGRGNFPPRFSGLQFPNYSSELNVNALELDDSALYLCASSLTGTAYGYTFGSGTRLTVV.

In this sample, this clone turned up a few times. This chain uses TRBV19 with TRBJ2-5, with D maybe TRBD2 (6 bases). This CDR3 is 15 amino acids long. V was clipped by 3 bases and J by 2 bases, with 13 bases between them. Germline CDR1 reads LNHDA; CDR2 reads SQIVND (reference sequence). CDR3 nucleotides: TGTGCCAGTAGTATGAGCGGACTACGACAAGAGACCCAGTACTTC. Translated: CASSMSGLRQETQYF.

This clone was observed once. The rearrangement joins TRBV7-8 to TRBJ2-6; D is uncertain. Germline CDR1 and CDR2: SGHVS and FQNEAQ. This CDR3 spans 17 amino acids. Trimming removed 2 bases at V and 0 bases at J, with 11 bases between. The CDR3 DNA sequence: TGTGCCAGCAGCTTAATAGCCTCGGGCTCTGGGGCCAACGTCCTGACTTTC. It translates to CASSLIASGSGANVLTF.

This rearrangement joins TRBV6-2 or TRBV6-3 to TRBJ1-5; 8 bases are shared with TRBD1. The germline gives CDR1 MNHEY, CDR2 SVGEGT. V was pared by 2 bases and J by 5 bases, with 5 bases of the junction left unmatched. This CDR3 is built from 15 residues. CDR3 in amino acids: CASSYGQGAYQPQHF. The CDR3 region has the DNA TGTGCCAGCAGTTACGGTCAGGGGGCGTATCAGCCCCAGCATTTT.

The chain combines TRBV27 with TRBJ2-7, with 10 bases identical to TRBD1. Germline CDR1 and CDR2: MNHEY and SMNVEV (reference sequence). This CDR3 has 16 amino acids. V lost 5 bases to trimming and J lost 1 base; unmatched junction nucleotides: 8. CDR3 amino acids: CASSADRDRGSYEQYF. CDR3 nucleotide sequence: TGTGCCAGCAGTGCGGACCGGGACAGGGGTTCCTACGAGCAGTACTTC.

The CDR3 sequence is CASRTWDSKQYF. The CDR3 DNA follows: TGCGCCAGCAGAACGTGGGACTCCAAGCAGTACTTC. The chain joins TRBV10-2 to TRBJ2-7; D might be TRBD2 (6 bases). CDR1 and CDR2 (germline): WSHSY, SAAADI. This CDR3 is 12 amino acids long. Trimming took 6 bases from V and 8 from J, leaving 14 bases between them.